This T cell receptor (beta chain) was sequenced for a study of long-term antiretroviral therapy in people with HIV. Version v3.0 of the immunoSEQ assay was performed at survey level. Profiled with immunoSEQ multiplex PCR; TCRdb holds only in-frame clones, not every one. The sample contains some 30,000 clones, roughly 89% of which appear only once. Overall study findings and caveats: ART-treated samples gained diversity yet remained below transplant donor controls.

Concerning this clone: The target antigen is unknown.

The sample consisted of unsorted PBMCs, taken 1.8 years after starting antiretroviral therapy. The source of this sequence is a woman aged 18 to 35 with HIV.

DNA of the CDR3: TGCGCCAGCAGCCTCAGGGATTCCGGGGAGACCCAGTACTTC. The encoded protein is CASSLRDSGETQYF. The chain employs TRBV4-1 and TRBJ2-5, with a weak D call TRBD1 (5 bases). V dropped 4 bases and J dropped 5 bases, with 14 bases sitting between them. CDR1 and CDR2 from the germline V gene are MGHRA and YSYEKL. CDR3 size: 14 residues.